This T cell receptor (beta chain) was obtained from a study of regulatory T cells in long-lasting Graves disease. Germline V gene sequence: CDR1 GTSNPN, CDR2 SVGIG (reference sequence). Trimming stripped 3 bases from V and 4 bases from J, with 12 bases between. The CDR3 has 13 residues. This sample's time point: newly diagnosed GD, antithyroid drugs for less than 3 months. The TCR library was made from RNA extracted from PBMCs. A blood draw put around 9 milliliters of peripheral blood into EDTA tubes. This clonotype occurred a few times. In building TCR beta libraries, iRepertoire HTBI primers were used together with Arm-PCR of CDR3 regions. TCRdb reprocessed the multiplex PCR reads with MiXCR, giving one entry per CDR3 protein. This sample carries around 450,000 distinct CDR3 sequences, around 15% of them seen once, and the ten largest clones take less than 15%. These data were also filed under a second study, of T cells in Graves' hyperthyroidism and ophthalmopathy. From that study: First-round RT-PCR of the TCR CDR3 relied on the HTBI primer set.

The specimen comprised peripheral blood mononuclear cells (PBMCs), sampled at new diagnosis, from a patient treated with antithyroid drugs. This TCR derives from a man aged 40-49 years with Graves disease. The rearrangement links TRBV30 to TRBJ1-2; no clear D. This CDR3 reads CAWSSGPVYGYTF. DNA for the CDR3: TGTGCCTGGAGCTCCGGTCCCGTCTATGGCTACACCTTC.